Shown below are 30 T cell receptor beta chains from a single sample sequenced in a study of post-analysis software for immune sequencing data. General study results and limits: Higher frequency in patients than in controls was seen for roughly five TRBV segments, with TRBV5-6, TRBV5-1 and TRBV20-1 among them.

These receptors' targets are unknown. cDNA libraries for TCR beta contained unique molecular identifiers. TCRdb processed the PCR reads anew with MiXCR; each CDR3 protein has one entry. The sample yields a few hundred thousand distinct CDR3 sequences, around 40% seen once. Sequences were obtained from blood. The receptors come from a girl aged 10-17 years with multiple sclerosis.

This clonotype was found a few times. The chain links TRBV6-5 to TRBJ2-3, with D perhaps TRBD1 (5 bases). V was clipped by 2 bases and J by 2 bases, with 11 bases between them. The CDR3 sequence is 15 residues long. In germline, CDR1 is MNHEY, CDR2 SVGAGI. In nucleotides, the CDR3 is TGTGCCAGCAGTTACAGGGGCTGGACCACAGATACGCAGTATTTT. It translates to CASSYRGWTTDTQYF.

The chain uses TRBV5-1 and TRBJ2-7, with D maybe TRBD1 (6 bases). From germline, CDR1 is SGHRS and CDR2 YFSETQ. This CDR3 comprises 16 residues. Trimming shortened V by 1 base and J by 6 bases, and 20 bases separated the two germline ends. CDR3 residues: CASSLRSGAQSLEQYF. Written as DNA, the CDR3 is TGCGCCAGCAGCTTGAGATCAGGGGCGCAGTCTCTCGAGCAGTACTTC.

This clonotype has just a few counts. The chain carries TRBV3-1 and TRBJ2-3; 8 bases fit TRBD2. V lost 4 bases to trimming and J lost 4 bases; unmatched junction nucleotides: 4. CDR1 and CDR2 (germline): LGHDT, YNNKEL (reference sequence). The CDR3 runs to 14 residues. CDR3 residues: CASSPGLAPDTQYF. Written as DNA, the CDR3 is TGTGCCAGCAGCCCCGGACTAGCTCCAGATACGCAGTATTTT.

This clonotype has a handful of counts. The gene calls are TRBV5-1 and TRBJ2-3; TRBD1 is a possible D gene (6 bases). Germline assignment: CDR1 SGHRS and CDR2 YFSETQ. Trimming cost V 8 bases and J 0 bases, with 13 bases left between them. The CDR3 consists of 14 residues. This chain's CDR3 is CASQTGISTDTQYF. In DNA, the CDR3 is TGCGCCAGTCAGACAGGCATTAGCACAGATACGCAGTATTTT.

The chain combines TRBV6-1 with TRBJ1-5, with D possibly matching TRBD1 (5 bases). The length of the CDR3 is 15 residues. CDR1 and CDR2 (germline): MNHNS, SASEGT. The V and J ends lost 2 bases and 3 bases respectively, with 11 bases between them. The CDR3 reads CASSETGPSNQPQHF. The CDR3, as DNA: TGTGCCAGCAGTGAAACAGGCCCTTCCAATCAGCCCCAGCATTTT.

J is TRBJ2-7 and V is TRBV4-3; D not resolved. Trimming removed 0 bases at V and 5 bases at J, with 8 bases between. Germline-derived CDR1 and CDR2 are LGHNA and YSLEER. CDR3 length: 13 residues. The CDR3 loop is CASSQEVFHEQYF. The CDR3 DNA follows: TGCGCCAGCAGCCAAGAGGTTTTCCACGAGCAGTACTTC.

As regards this clonotype: The junction differs from germline at one of its ends, possibly a read error. This chain links TRBV9 with TRBJ2-3; weak D call: TRBD1 (5 bases). Germline V CDR1 and CDR2: SGDLS, YYNGEE. The CDR3 consists of 15 residues. In DNA form, the CDR3 reads TGTGCTAGCAGCGTAGCATATAGGGGCCCAGATACGCAGTATTTT. Residues: CASSVAYRGPDTQYF. Variable domain in full (rest from reference TRBV9 and TRBJ2-3): DSGVTQTPKHLITATGQRVTLRCSPRSGDLSVYWYQQSLDQGLQFLIQYYNGEERAKGNILERFSAQQFPDLHSELNLSSLELGDSALYFCASSVAYRGPDTQYFGPGTRLTVL.

The table lists this clonotype with a few counts. The chain carries TRBV10-3 and TRBJ2-1; 13 bases map to TRBD2. The CDR3 consists of 16 residues. V lost 0 bases and J lost 7; bases outside the gene matches: 3. The germline CDR1 and CDR2 sequences are ENHRY and SYGVKD. The CDR3: CAISESTSGRDNEQFF. The CDR3 bases are TGTGCCATCAGTGAGTCTACTAGCGGGAGGGATAATGAGCAGTTCTTC.

The chain is built from TRBV19 and TRBJ2-7, with a possible D match to TRBD2 (6 bases). Germline V lookup: CDR1 LNHDA, CDR2 SQIVND (reference sequence). CDR3 length: 14 residues. V was shortened by 3 bases and J by 0 bases, with 9 bases between the two germline ends. CDR3 sequence reads: CASSIVTSSYEQYF. Written as DNA, the CDR3 is TGTGCCAGTAGTATCGTGACTAGCTCCTACGAGCAGTACTTC.

V gene TRBV20-1 combines with J gene TRBJ1-5; D uncertain. The V end lost 4 bases, the J end lost 2 bases, and 15 bases lay between the germline ends. The germline CDR1 and CDR2 sequences are DFQATT and SNEGSKA (reference sequence). The CDR3 consists of 15 residues. The CDR3 spells CSAILSVSGNQPQHF. The DNA for the CDR3 is TGCAGTGCTATCCTTAGTGTATCCGGCAATCAGCCCCAGCATTTT.

The chain carries TRBV5-6 and TRBJ2-7, with D unclear. The CDR3 extends over 15 amino acids. The V gene's germline CDR1 is SGHDT and CDR2 YYEEEE. V was trimmed by 0 bases and J by 3 bases, leaving 13 bases between them. CDR3 loop: CASSLEMNVFYEQYF. The CDR3 nucleotides read TGTGCCAGCAGCTTGGAAATGAACGTCTTCTACGAGCAGTACTTC.

This clonotype was detected only a few times. The J gene is TRBJ2-7, the V gene TRBV7-9, with TRBD2 matching over 8 bases. Germline V gene sequence: CDR1 SEHNR, CDR2 FQNEAQ (reference sequence). Trimming cost V 5 bases and J 4 bases; bases outside gene matches: 7. This CDR3 is 14 amino acids long. In DNA, the CDR3 is TGTGCCAGCAGCCCCCCCAGCGGGGGTTACGAGCAGTACTTC. Residues: CASSPPSGGYEQYF.

The genes are TRBV20-1 and TRBJ2-7; D unclear. The length of the CDR3 is 14 residues. The germline gives CDR1 DFQATT, CDR2 SNEGSKA (reference sequence). V dropped 2 bases and J dropped 0 bases, with 11 bases sitting between them. The CDR3 coding sequence is TGCAGTGCTAGAAGGCCTCTTAGCTCCTACGAGCAGTACTTC. It yields the protein CSARRPLSSYEQYF.

The chain has TRBV12-3 or TRBV12-4 and TRBJ1-1, with D unresolved. The CDR3 spans 14 residues. The V and J ends lost 5 bases and 0 bases respectively, with 10 bases between them. The CDR3 region is CASSRKRLNTEAFF. CDR3 in DNA: TGTGCCAGCAGTCGCAAAAGATTGAACACTGAAGCTTTCTTT.

V and J are TRBV12-3 or TRBV12-4 and TRBJ2-3; 7 nucleotides align to TRBD2. The CDR3 totals 15 residues. Germline trimming cut 7 bases from V and 6 bases from J; bases unmatched to any gene: 13. CDR3 in DNA: TGTGCCAGCAAAGGCGGGGGAGTCCTGGTGGATACGCAGTATTTT. Amino acids: CASKGGGVLVDTQYF.

The chain carries TRBV20-1 and TRBJ2-7, with 8 bases aligning to TRBD1. The CDR3 loop spans 14 amino acids. After removal of 2 bases from V and 3 bases from J, the junction contained 6 bases not matched to a gene. Per the germline V gene, CDR1 is DFQATT and CDR2 is SNEGSKA (reference sequence). CDR3 sequence reads: CSARSGQDIYEQYF. CDR3 in DNA: TGCAGTGCTAGATCGGGACAGGATATCTACGAGCAGTACTTC.

The chain uses TRBV7-9 and TRBJ2-7; D assignment may be TRBD1 or TRBD2 (6 bases each). The V end was cut by 0 bases, the J end by 0 bases, with 15 bases between. From germline, CDR1 is SEHNR and CDR2 FQNEAQ (reference sequence). The length of the CDR3 is 17 residues. The CDR3 sequence: CASSLAAGGWSSYEQYF. The CDR3 DNA reads as TGTGCCAGCAGCTTAGCTGCCGGGGGCTGGAGCTCCTACGAGCAGTACTTC.

The chain employs TRBV29-1 and TRBJ1-2; a possible D gene is TRBD1 (6 bases). V lost 8 bases, J lost 6 bases, and 25 bases lay in between. This CDR3 contains 15 residues. Per the germline V gene, CDR1 is SQVTM and CDR2 is ANQGSEA. CDR3 residues: CSFNSRGVGGNGYTF. CDR3 nucleotide sequence: TGCAGCTTCAATAGCAGGGGCGTGGGTGGAAATGGCTACACCTTC.

Only a few counts were recorded for this clonotype. V is TRBV5-6 and J is TRBJ2-3; D possibly corresponds to TRBD2 (5 bases). The CDR3 runs to 14 residues. The V end lost 2 bases, the J end lost 4 bases, and 11 bases lay between the germline ends. CDR1 is SGHDT, CDR2 YYEEEE, per germline. CDR3 sequence: CASSFGGRADTQYF. CDR3 nucleotides: TGTGCCAGCAGCTTTGGCGGGCGCGCAGATACGCAGTATTTT.

J is TRBJ2-7 and V is TRBV6-5, with TRBD2 matching over 9 bases. V was pared by 4 bases and J by 0 bases, with 7 bases of the junction left unmatched. In germline, CDR1 is MNHEY, CDR2 SVGAGI. The CDR3 contains 16 residues. The CDR3 here is CASSSPSGITSYEQYF. The CDR3 DNA sequence: TGTGCCAGCAGTTCTCCTAGCGGGATAACCTCCTACGAGCAGTACTTC.

The chain joins TRBV10-2 to TRBJ1-4, with 7 bases aligning to TRBD1. The trim removed 0 bases at V and 4 bases at J, leaving 2 bases unmatched. Germline V gene lookup returns CDR1 WSHSY and CDR2 SAAADI. The CDR3 has 15 amino acids. The CDR3: CASSESTGFNEKLFF. The CDR3 nucleotides read TGCGCCAGCAGTGAGTCGACAGGGTTTAATGAAAAACTGTTTTTT.

A few counts support this clonotype. V is TRBV29-1 and J is TRBJ1-2; possibly TRBD1 for D (5 bases). V gave up 0 bases and J gave up 3 bases, with 11 bases separating them. Germline V lookup: CDR1 SQVTM, CDR2 ANQGSEA. This CDR3 is 14 amino acids long. CDR3 coding DNA: TGCAGCGTTGAAGATGGTGGAGGGGACTATGGCTACACCTTC. Translation gives CSVEDGGGDYGYTF.

The J gene is TRBJ2-7, the V gene TRBV5-1; D perhaps matches TRBD1 (5 bases). There are 15 residues in the CDR3. Trimming shortened V by 0 bases and J by 1 base, and 11 bases separated the two germline ends. CDR1 and CDR2 (germline): SGHRS, YFSETQ. Here the CDR3 reads CASSLELGVSYEQYF. As DNA, the CDR3 is TGCGCCAGCAGCTTGGAGTTAGGGGTATCCTACGAGCAGTACTTC.

The rearrangement joins TRBV6-5 to TRBJ2-3; TRBD2 aligns across 7 bases. CDR1 and CDR2 (germline): MNHEY, SVGAGI. The CDR3 runs to 19 residues. V was pared by 0 bases and J by 6 bases, with 18 bases of the junction left unmatched. CDR3 DNA: TGTGCCAGCAGTTACTCGACTCTCCGGCAGCGGGATCTCACGGATACGCAGTATTTT. Translated, it gives CASSYSTLRQRDLTDTQYF.

V usage is TRBV2 and J usage is TRBJ2-5; D is unresolved. V was shortened by 0 bases and J by 4 bases, with 9 bases between the two germline ends. This CDR3 region has 14 residues. Germline-derived CDR1 and CDR2 are SNHLY and FYNNEI. The DNA of the CDR3 is TGTGCCAGCAGTGAAGCTGACGGGTTAGAGACCCAGTACTTC. This encodes CASSEADGLETQYF.

This rearrangement joins TRBV3-1 to TRBJ1-2; the D is unclear. The CDR3 is 14 residues long. The V gene lost 4 bases and the J gene lost 4 bases, with 13 bases spanning the gap. The germline CDR1 and CDR2 sequences are LGHDT and YNNKEL (reference sequence). CDR3 coding DNA: TGTGCCAGCAGCCCCTCGTCAGGCCCCTATGGCTACACCTTC. Translation: CASSPSSGPYGYTF.

The chain recombines TRBV29-1 with TRBJ2-2, with TRBD1 identical over 10 bases. CDR3 length: 15 amino acids. Trimming at V came to 6 bases and at J to 4 bases, leaving 8 bases not matched to a gene. Germline CDR1 and CDR2: SQVTM and ANQGSEA. CDR3 in DNA: TGCAGCGTGGACAGCGGGACAGGGGTCACCGGGGAGCTGTTTTTT. This sequence encodes CSVDSGTGVTGELFF.

This clonotype was counted between two and nine times. This chain joins TRBV20-1 and TRBJ2-3; a weak D match, TRBD2 (6 bases). CDR1 and CDR2 (germline): DFQATT, SNEGSKA (reference sequence). The CDR3 is made up of 13 amino acids. V was trimmed by 5 bases and J by 2 bases, leaving 11 bases between them. Here the CDR3 reads CSAQRDSTDTQYF. DNA of the CDR3: TGCAGTGCTCAGAGGGACTCCACAGATACGCAGTATTTT.

V and J are TRBV20-1 and TRBJ1-4; TRBD1 matches at 7 bases. J lost 5 bases, V lost 1 base, and 7 bases had no gene match. Per the germline V gene, CDR1 is DFQATT and CDR2 is SNEGSKA (reference sequence). The CDR3 loop spans 15 amino acids. CDR3 protein: CSARGSAGGNEKLFF. The CDR3 DNA reads as TGCAGTGCTAGAGGGTCGGCAGGGGGAAATGAAAAACTGTTTTTT.

The gene calls are TRBV20-1 and TRBJ1-5; unclear D gene. This CDR3 has 13 residues. V shed 6 bases and J shed 3 bases, with 12 bases lying between them. Per germline, CDR1 DFQATT and CDR2 SNEGSKA (reference sequence). The CDR3 region has the DNA TGCAGTGCCTACGACGGTCTCAATCAGCCCCAGCATTTT. Encoded protein: CSAYDGLNQPQHF.